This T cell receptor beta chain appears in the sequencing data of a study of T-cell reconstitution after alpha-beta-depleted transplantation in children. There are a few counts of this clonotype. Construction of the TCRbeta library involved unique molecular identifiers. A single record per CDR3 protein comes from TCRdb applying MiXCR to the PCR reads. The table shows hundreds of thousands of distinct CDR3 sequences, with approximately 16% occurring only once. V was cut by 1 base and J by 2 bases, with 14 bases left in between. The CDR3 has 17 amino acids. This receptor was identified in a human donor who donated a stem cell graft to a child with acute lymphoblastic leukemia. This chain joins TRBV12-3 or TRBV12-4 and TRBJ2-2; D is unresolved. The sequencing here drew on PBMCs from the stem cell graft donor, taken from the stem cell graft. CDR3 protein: CASSLGVVDINTGELFF. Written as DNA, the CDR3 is TGTGCCAGCAGTTTAGGGGTCGTCGACATAAACACCGGGGAGCTGTTTTTT.